The 12 T cell receptor beta chains presented below share a single source sample, sequenced in a study of naive and memory T cell subsets. Two oligonucleotides, mixed equimolar, formed the beta constant-region primer covering TRBC1 and TRBC2. From the UMI-ligation and nested PCR reads, TCRdb called clonotypes with MiXCR, one entry per CDR3 protein. The sample yields about 150,000 distinct CDR3 sequences, over 15% seen once. The specimen sequenced was naive CD4+ T cells from blood. The receptors shown here come from a human donor in good health.

This rearrangement joins TRBV12-3 or TRBV12-4 to TRBJ2-5; D unclear. This CDR3 is built from 12 residues. The V end was cut by 7 bases, the J end by 1 base, with 7 bases between. This CDR3 is CASTQSQETQYF. The CDR3 bases are TGTGCCAGCACGCAGTCCCAAGAGACCCAGTACTTC.

V gene TRBV28 combines with J gene TRBJ1-1; D unresolved. The CDR3 runs 15 residues. With 4 bases removed from V and 8 bases from J, the gap between germline ends came to 20 bases. The V gene's germline CDR1 is MDHEN and CDR2 SYDVKM. The CDR3 sequence is CASSSLKGVSGEAFF. The CDR3, as DNA: TGTGCCAGCAGTTCCTTAAAAGGAGTTTCGGGCGAAGCTTTCTTT.

J is TRBJ2-5 and V is TRBV20-1, with TRBD2 as a possible D gene (5 bases). Germline lookup yields CDR1 DFQATT and CDR2 SNEGSKA (reference sequence). V lost 0 bases to trimming and J lost 13 bases, with 12 bases between them. The CDR3 contains 11 residues. The CDR3: CSARDLLVGYF. DNA for the CDR3: TGCAGTGCTAGAGATCTACTAGTAGGGTACTTC.

This clonotype showed up just a few times. This chain links TRBV10-3 with TRBJ2-3; D may be TRBD2 (5 bases). The CDR3 spans 14 residues. Per the germline V gene, CDR1 is ENHRY and CDR2 is SYGVKD. Trimming left V 10 bases short and J 2 bases short, with 16 bases between. Here the CDR3 DNA reads TGTGCCAGCTCCCGAGGGCAGGTCACAGATACGCAGTATTTT. This translates into CASSRGQVTDTQYF.

The chain links TRBV7-2 to TRBJ2-4; TRBD2 matches 11 bases. CDR3 length equals 17 residues. V was clipped by 5 bases and J by 0 bases; unmatched bases: 6. CDR1 is SGHTA, CDR2 FQGNSA, per germline. For the CDR3, the DNA is TGTGCCAGCAGCCCTGGGGGACTAGCGGTAGCCAAAAACATTCAGTACTTC. Its protein product is CASSPGGLAVAKNIQYF.

This chain joins TRBV4-1 and TRBJ2-3; D may be TRBD2 (5 bases). V was shortened by 3 bases and J by 1 base, with 17 bases between the two germline ends. This CDR3 region has 17 residues. Looked up from germline, CDR1 is MGHRA and CDR2 is YSYEKL. CDR3 region: CASSHADFSMGTDTQYF. CDR3 in DNA: TGCGCCAGCAGCCACGCGGACTTCTCCATGGGCACAGATACGCAGTATTTT.

The J gene is TRBJ2-5, the V gene TRBV7-2; D perhaps matches TRBD2 (6 bases). In germline, CDR1 is SGHTA, CDR2 FQGNSA. This CDR3 region has 15 residues. V lost 2 bases, J lost 4 bases, and 14 bases lay in between. This chain's CDR3 is CASSLFTGAGETQYF. In DNA form, the CDR3 reads TGTGCCAGCAGCTTATTTACGGGAGCTGGAGAGACCCAGTACTTC. Looking up the rest from reference TRBV7-2 and TRBJ2-5 gives the full variable domain: GAGVSQSPSNKVTEKGKDVELRCDPISGHTALYWYRQSLGQGLEFLIYFQGNSAPDKSGLPSDRFSAERTGGSVSTLTIQRTQQEDSAVYLCASSLFTGAGETQYFGPGTRLLVL.

This clonotype was counted between two and nine times. The rearrangement joins TRBV5-1 to TRBJ2-3, with a weak D call TRBD1 (5 bases). This CDR3 is built from 16 residues. V lost 0 bases, J lost 2 bases, and 13 bases lay in between. CDR1 is SGHRS, CDR2 YFSETQ, per germline. The CDR3 loop is CASSLGSAGYTDTQYF. The CDR3 DNA reads as TGCGCCAGCAGCTTGGGGTCGGCAGGGTACACAGATACGCAGTATTTT. Full variable domain (rest looked up from reference TRBV5-1 and TRBJ2-3): KAGVTQTPRYLIKTRGQQVTLSCSPISGHRSVSWYQQTPGQGLQFLFEYFSETQRNKGNFPGRFSGRQFSNSRSEMNVSTLELGDSALYLCASSLGSAGYTDTQYFGPGTRLTVL.

This clonotype has more than one count but fewer than ten. The chain joins TRBV20-1 to TRBJ2-5; 9 nucleotides match TRBD2. The trim removed 2 bases at V and 3 bases at J, leaving 4 bases unmatched. Germline V gives CDR1 DFQATT, CDR2 SNEGSKA (reference sequence). The CDR3 is 14 residues long. This chain's CDR3 is CSARSTSGKETQYF. CDR3 DNA sequence: TGCAGTGCTAGATCGACTAGCGGTAAAGAGACCCAGTACTTC.

V usage is TRBV7-2 and J usage is TRBJ2-5; D gene unclear. CDR1 SGHTA and CDR2 FQGNSA come from the germline V gene. CDR3 size: 12 residues. The ends were cut back, 4 bases at V and 3 bases at J, with 6 bases in the middle. The CDR3 nucleotides read TGTGCCAGCAGCTACCGCGAAGAGACCCAGTACTTC. Protein product: CASSYREETQYF.

This clonotype was seen more than once but under ten times. The chain carries TRBV6-2 or TRBV6-3 and TRBJ1-5; D is uncertain. CDR1 is MNHEY and CDR2 is SVGEGT in the germline V gene. V was shortened by 5 bases and J by 11 bases, with 10 bases between the two germline ends. The CDR3 has 11 residues. This CDR3 is CASSRRWSQHF. The CDR3, as DNA: TGTGCCAGCAGTCGACGTTGGTCCCAGCATTTT.

This clonotype was picked up a small number of times. V is TRBV7-2 and J is TRBJ2-5, with D maybe TRBD2 (6 bases). The germline gives CDR1 SGHTA, CDR2 FQGNSA. The V end was cut by 6 bases, the J end by 5 bases, with 10 bases between. CDR3 length equals 12 residues. The CDR3 spells CASSKRGETQYF. The CDR3 coding sequence is TGTGCCAGCAGTAAACGGGGGGAGACCCAGTACTTC.